This T cell receptor (beta chain) was sequenced for a study of blood T cell repertoires in COVID-19. Study details: Acute and convalescent COVID-19 samples came from the United States, Italy and Spain.

The germline CDR1 and CDR2 sequences are LNHDA and SQIVND (reference sequence). J gave up 3 bases and V 0 bases, and 11 bases lay outside the gene matches. CDR3 size: 18 residues. Sequencing used immunoSEQ multiplex PCR; TCRdb keeps in-frame clones, though not all of them. The sample holds tens of thousands of clones, approximately 80% seen once. This clone was observed a single time. Patients from Seattle were sampled longitudinally, starting during active infection. Input material: peripheral blood. The rearrangement joins TRBV19 to TRBJ1-2; 9 bases match TRBD1. This TCR came from a man aged 30-40 years with COVID-19, enrolled during active disease. This chain's CDR3 is CASSIDRTGDDMDYGYTF. In DNA, the CDR3 is TGTGCCAGTAGTATAGATAGGACAGGGGACGATATGGACTATGGCTACACCTTC.